A selection of T cell receptor beta chains follows, all from one sample in a study of blood T cell repertoires in COVID-19. Data came from immunoSEQ multiplex PCR; TCRdb stores just in-frame clones and leaves some out. The data contain more than 80,000 clones, less than 95% of them seen just once; the ten biggest clones take up 5.5% to 8%. Sequencing used peripheral blood. The receptors derive from a man aged 18-30 years with COVID-19, enrolled during active disease. Both conserved end residues are trimmed from each CDR3. Rows give clone size only sometimes, using once, few, many, or a class for an expanded clone.

ASSLVWASGANVLT,TRBJ2-6,.,TRBV7-9,14
ASALGQGIPTGELF,TRBJ2-2,.,TRBV19,14
ASSIIGGLSPYEQY,TRBJ2-7,.,TRBV19,14
ASKRDRGFGEQY,TRBJ2-7,.,TRBV2,12
ASSPLATSGTYEQY,TRBJ2-7,.,TRBV18,14
ASSSGTDSNQPQH,TRBJ1-5,once,TRBV11-1,13
ASSGTGGWRETQY,TRBJ2-5,.,TRBV5-1,13
ASSPKGDSNQPQH,TRBJ1-5,few,TRBV5-1,13
ASSQDMTGRREQY,TRBJ2-7,.,TRBV3-1/TRBV3-2,13
ASSQGAAYEQY,TRBJ2-7,.,TRBV6-5,11
ASSEDTGAGYT,TRBJ1-2,.,TRBV6-1,11
ASSPQMGGRSYEQY,TRBJ2-7,once,TRBV28,14
ASTRGPAWRGEQF,TRBJ2-1,.,TRBV6-5,13
ASSDGRRTEAF,TRBJ1-1,.,TRBV2,11
ASSQVASGNTIY,TRBJ1-3,.,TRBV4-1,12
ASSQDEGFGREQY,TRBJ2-7,.,TRBV4-3,13
ATGRESRYEQF,TRBJ2-1,.,TRBV15,11
ASSGKTGLSYNEQF,TRBJ2-1,.,TRBV7-9,14
SASSGSRTDTQY,TRBJ2-3,.,TRBV20-1,12
ASSEWGDRAWHNEQF,TRBJ2-1,.,TRBV6-1,15
ASSQVGRGPNTGELF,TRBJ2-2,once,TRBV3-1/TRBV3-2,15
ASSLAPGFQPQH,TRBJ1-5,.,TRBV27,12
ASSLAAVYGYT,TRBJ1-2,.,TRBV7-9,11
ASSAGLAGRHYEQY,TRBJ2-7,once,TRBV18,14
ASSQRGQETQY,TRBJ2-5,.,TRBV3-1/TRBV3-2,11
ASSLGPGALYEQY,TRBJ2-7,.,TRBV7-2,13
ASRFYRLAVGNEQF,TRBJ2-1,.,TRBV12-2,14
ASSPGTGLTYEQY,TRBJ2-7,.,TRBV6-5,13
ASSPDGGGGYGYT,TRBJ1-2,.,TRBV7-6,13
ASSESKPTSGSGADTQY,TRBJ2-3,.,TRBV10-1,17
ASSNRDRGTGELF,TRBJ2-2,.,TRBV7-2,13
ASSFTGAGNEKLL,TRBJ1-4,.,TRBV5-5,13
ASSAEWDTFYEQY,TRBJ2-7,once,TRBV25-1,13
ASSHGTSGRWEQY,TRBJ2-7,.,TRBV4-1,13
ASIRTSGGGYNEQF,TRBJ2-1,.,TRBV2,14
ATSRDWPPSYEQY,TRBJ2-7,.,TRBV15,13
ASSSTGPYEQY,TRBJ2-7,.,TRBV5-1,11
ASSAQGAQIRDTEAF,TRBJ1-1,.,TRBV9,15
ASRSRDSLA,TRBJ1-2,.,TRBV12-3/TRBV12-4,9
ASSLRMGGLETQY,TRBJ2-5,.,TRBV7-2,13
ASRLKGTVPYEQY,TRBJ2-7,.,TRBV13,13